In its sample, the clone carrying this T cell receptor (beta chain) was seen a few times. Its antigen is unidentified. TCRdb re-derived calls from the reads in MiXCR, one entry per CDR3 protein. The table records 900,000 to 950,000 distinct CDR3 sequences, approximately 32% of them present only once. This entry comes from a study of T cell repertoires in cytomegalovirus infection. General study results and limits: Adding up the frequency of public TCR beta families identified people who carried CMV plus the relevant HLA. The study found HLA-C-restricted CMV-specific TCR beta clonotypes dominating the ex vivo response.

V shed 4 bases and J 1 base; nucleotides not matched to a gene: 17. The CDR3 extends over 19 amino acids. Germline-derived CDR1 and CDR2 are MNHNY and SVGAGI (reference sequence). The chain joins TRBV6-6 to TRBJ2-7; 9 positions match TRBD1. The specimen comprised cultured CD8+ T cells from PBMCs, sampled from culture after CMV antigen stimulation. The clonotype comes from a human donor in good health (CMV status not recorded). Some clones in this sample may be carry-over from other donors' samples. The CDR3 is CASSWTTSFPGQGSYEQYF. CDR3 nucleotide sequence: TGTGCCAGCAGTTGGACAACAAGCTTCCCGGGACAGGGTTCCTACGAGCAGTACTTC.